This TCR beta chain was obtained from a study of T cell changes during pregnancy in multiple sclerosis. Clones were sequenced by immunoSEQ multiplex PCR, and TCRdb holds only the in-frame ones, with some missing. The table records approximately 87,000 clones, about 90% of them present only once. The V gene lost 0 bases and the J gene lost 5 bases, with 11 bases spanning the gap. The CDR3 totals 14 residues. CDR1 is ENHRY, CDR2 SYGVKD, per germline. The chain links TRBV10-3 to TRBJ2-7; weak D call: TRBD1 (5 bases). The TCR sequence derives from a female donor with multiple sclerosis, enrolled in a pregnancy study. The source material was CD4+ T cells from peripheral blood mononuclear cells, sampled in the second trimester of pregnancy. This chain's CDR3 is CAISESSGIHEQYF. The CDR3 DNA is TGTGCCATCAGTGAGTCATCAGGGATCCACGAGCAGTACTTC.